This T cell receptor (beta chain) is from a study of monozygotic twins with cystic fibrosis. Germline values: CDR1 SNHLY, CDR2 FYNNEI. Between the trimmed V and J ends, which lost 8 bases and 3 bases, there was a span of 10 bases. This CDR3 is built from 12 residues. Points from the study as a whole: Median Simpson clonality of 0.0095 suggested naive T cells predominated.

Repertoires were generated with immunoSEQ multiplex PCR, while TCRdb's copy carries only in-frame clones and drops some. Seen here are over 30,000 clones, around nine tenths observed once, and the top ten hold under 0.25%. For this clone: Its antigen is not known.

The chain employs TRBV2 and TRBJ1-1; D not certain. The clonotype was recovered from a boy under 10 years old with cystic fibrosis. The sample was blood. In DNA, the CDR3 is TGTGCCAGCTGGCGGGGTGACACTGAAGCTTTCTTT. Its protein product is CASWRGDTEAFF. Together with reference TRBV2 and TRBJ1-1, the CDR3 gives the full variable domain: EPEVTQTPSHQVTQMGQEVILRCVPISNHLYFYWYRQILGQKVEFLVSFYNNEISEKSEIFDDQFSVERPDGSNFTLKIRSTKLEDSAMYFCASWRGDTEAFFGQGTRLTVV.